This is a list of T cell receptor beta chains from one sample in a study of blood T cell repertoires in COVID-19. The method was immunoSEQ multiplex PCR; TCRdb's version includes in-frame clones alone and lacks a portion of them. The sample includes about 100,000 clones, approximately 86% of them seen just once. Sequenced: peripheral blood. The receptors shown here come from a man aged 50-59 years with active or convalescent COVID-19. Each CDR3 is given with its conserved first and last residue. The order of the fields is V gene, D gene, clone size, J gene, CDR3 DNA, CDR3 protein. A D gene is named only where the DNA matches it firmly. Clone size appears in some rows only: once, few, many, or a class for an expanded clone.

TRBV19	-	-	TRBJ2-2	TGTGCCAGTAGACCGACCCCTCAGGGGATCGGGGAGCTGTTTTTT	CASRPTPQGIGELFF
TRBV19	TRBD2	-	TRBJ2-3	TGTGCCAGTAGTATAGGGCTAGCGGGAGTTTGGACAGATACGCAGTATTTT	CASSIGLAGVWTDTQYF
TRBV5-6	TRBD1	-	TRBJ1-1	TGTGCCAGCAGACCCGTCGACAGGGATCTCACTGAAGCTTTCTTT	CASRPVDRDLTEAFF
TRBV6-4	TRBD2	-	TRBJ2-1	TGTGCCAGCAGTGACCCACTAGCGGGGAAACAGTTCTTC	CASSDPLAGKQFF
TRBV7-8	TRBD2	-	TRBJ2-1	TGTGCCAGCAGCTTAGAACTAGCGTACAATGAGCAGTTCTTC	CASSLELAYNEQFF
TRBV11-3	-	-	TRBJ1-3	TGTGCCAGCAGAATCAGGGGACCCACCATATATTTT	CASRIRGPTIYF
TRBV19	TRBD2	-	TRBJ2-7	TGTGCCAGTAGTATAAACAGTGGGACTAGCGGACCCTACGAGCAGTACTTC	CASSINSGTSGPYEQYF
TRBV7-2	-	-	TRBJ1-4	TGTGCCAGCAGCTTGGGCGGGGAAAAACTGTTTTTT	CASSLGGEKLFF
TRBV11-2	TRBD1	-	TRBJ2-3	TGTGCCAGCAGCTCAATGCAGGGGGCTACGGGGTATTTT	CASSSMQGATGYF
TRBV6-1	-	-	TRBJ1-5	TGTGCCAGCAGTGAATCTGGCTCGATCCATCAGCCCCAGCATTTT	CASSESGSIHQPQHF
TRBV4-1	-	few	TRBJ1-2	TGCGCCAGCAGCCCCCAGGAGGCAGGAGGGTCCTATGGCTACACCTTC	CASSPQEAGGSYGYTF
TRBV21-1	-	-	TRBJ2-1	TGTGCCAGCAGCCGAGAAAACAGCCGCTCCTACAATGAGCAGTTCTTC	CASSRENSRSYNEQFF
TRBV19	TRBD1	-	TRBJ1-2	TGTGCCAGTAGTAAGCAAGGACAGGGTCACTATGGCTACACCTTC	CASSKQGQGHYGYTF
TRBV19	TRBD1	-	TRBJ1-5	TGTGCCAGTAGTATGAAGCGAGACAGGGGTGATCAGCCCCAGCATTTT	CASSMKRDRGDQPQHF
TRBV5-1	TRBD1	-	TRBJ2-7	TGCGCCAGCAGCCCGGACGGACAGGGGAAGTACTTC	CASSPDGQGKYF
TRBV6-5	TRBD1	-	TRBJ2-2	TGTGCCAGCAGGGGGGACAGGGTCGCCGGGGAGCTGTTTTTT	CASRGDRVAGELFF
TRBV27	-	-	TRBJ1-5	TGTGCCAGCAGTTTGCAGGGTAGCAATCAGCCCCAGCATTTT	CASSLQGSNQPQHF
TRBV9	TRBD1	-	TRBJ1-5	TGTGCCAGCAGCGTAGCTGAAGGACAGGGACCCTTCAATCAGCCCCAGCATTTT	CASSVAEGQGPFNQPQHF
TRBV5-5	-	-	TRBJ1-1	TGTGCCAGCAGCGAAGGGGTCCAGAACACTGAAGCTTTCTTT	CASSEGVQNTEAFF
TRBV5-4	-	once	TRBJ2-4	TGTGCCAGCAGCTTGCCCTCATCCCGCGTTCAGTACTTC	CASSLPSSRVQYF
TRBV19	-	-	TRBJ2-6	TGTGCCAGTAGGACGGGGAGCTCTGGGGCCAACGTCCTGACTTTC	CASRTGSSGANVLTF
TRBV4-2	-	-	TRBJ1-5	TGTGCCAGCAGCCAAGACAGGGGAGGGCAGCCCCAGCATTTT	CASSQDRGGQPQHF
TRBV7-2	-	-	TRBJ1-3	TGTGCCAGCAGCTTTTCGTCAACAGCCCCTGGAAACACCATATATTTT	CASSFSSTAPGNTIYF
TRBV24-1	-	-	TRBJ1-2	TGTGCCACCTCCAAGGGTGGGGAGTCCTATGGCTACACCTTC	CATSKGGESYGYTF
TRBV5-1	TRBD1	-	TRBJ2-5	TGCGCCAGCAGCACGACAGGGGCAGAGACCCAGTACTTC	CASSTTGAETQYF
TRBV10-2	TRBD2	once	TRBJ2-1	TGCGCCAGCAGTGAATGGGGTAGCGGGCGGCGGAATGAGCAGTTCTTC	CASSEWGSGRRNEQFF